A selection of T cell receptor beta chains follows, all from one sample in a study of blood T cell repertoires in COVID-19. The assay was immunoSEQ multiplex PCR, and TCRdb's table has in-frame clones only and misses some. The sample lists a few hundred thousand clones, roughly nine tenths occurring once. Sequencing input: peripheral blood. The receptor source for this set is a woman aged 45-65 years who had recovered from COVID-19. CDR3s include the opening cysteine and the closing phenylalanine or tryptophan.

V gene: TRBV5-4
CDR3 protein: CASSMGLAETYNEQFF

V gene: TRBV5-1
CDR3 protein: CASSGRGGKLFF

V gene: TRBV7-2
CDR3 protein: CASSPGWSDTQYF

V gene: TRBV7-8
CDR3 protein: CASSLARRGVGNTIYF

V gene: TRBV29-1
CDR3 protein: CSDGQGPYNEQFF

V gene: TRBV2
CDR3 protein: CASSGHEIPEKLFF

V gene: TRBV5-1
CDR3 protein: CASSLGTGDSPLHF

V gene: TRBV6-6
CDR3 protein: CASSYPTGGRGEQYF

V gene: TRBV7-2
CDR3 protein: CASSPRAAGSVSTDTQYF

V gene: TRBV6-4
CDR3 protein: CASSQEAGNQPQHF

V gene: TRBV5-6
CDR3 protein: CASSLRDRGITSNQPQHF

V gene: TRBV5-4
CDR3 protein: CASSPETGRNEKLFF

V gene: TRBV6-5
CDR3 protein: CASSYYGGLGNTIYF

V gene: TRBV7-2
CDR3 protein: CASSPAGGPYYEQYF

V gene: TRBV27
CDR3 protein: CASRLSGWGEQFF

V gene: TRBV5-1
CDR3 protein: CASSLGDRVPNYGYTF

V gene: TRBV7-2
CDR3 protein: CASSSASGSHEQFF

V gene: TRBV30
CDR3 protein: CAWSLGNSNEKLFF

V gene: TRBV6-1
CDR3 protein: CASIEVSGANVLTF

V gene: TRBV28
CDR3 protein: CASTFRGGGYSNQPQHF

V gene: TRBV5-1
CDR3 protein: CASSLGLTGQETQYF

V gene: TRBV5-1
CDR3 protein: CASSLTRGVEAFF

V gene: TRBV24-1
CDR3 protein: CATSDLGAGEQFF

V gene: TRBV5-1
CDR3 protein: CASSFRGTNEKLFF

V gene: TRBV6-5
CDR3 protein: CASSYSSAGSTDTQYF

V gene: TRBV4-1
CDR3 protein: CASSQDPGSNYGYTF

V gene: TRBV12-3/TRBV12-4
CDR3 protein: CASSFGSRDEQYF

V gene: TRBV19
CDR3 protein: CASSRTGTRYNEQFF

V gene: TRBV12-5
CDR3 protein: CASGRQGGTEAFF

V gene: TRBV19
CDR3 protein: CASSIGGMGTGTNNEQFF

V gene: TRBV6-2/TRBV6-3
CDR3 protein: CASSNHPSGQGVSGYTF

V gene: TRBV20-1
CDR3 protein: CSAGGANTQYF

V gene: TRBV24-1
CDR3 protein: CATSDPLTGSSYNEQFF

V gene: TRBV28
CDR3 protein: CASRTPTGPYEQYF

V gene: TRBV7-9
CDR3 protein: CASSLAKGTANEQFF

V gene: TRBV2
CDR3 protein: CASTARDRVGTQYF

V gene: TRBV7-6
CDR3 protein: CASSPLAGGPSDTQYF

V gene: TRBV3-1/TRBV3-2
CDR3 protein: CASSQGGRAGETQYF

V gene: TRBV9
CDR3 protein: CASSSRAGGGWRSTEAFF

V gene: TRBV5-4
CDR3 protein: CASSLGAGSHYGYTF

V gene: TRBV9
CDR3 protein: CASSRLAGGTYYNEQFF

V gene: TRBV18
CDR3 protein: CASSGDTVDYGYTF

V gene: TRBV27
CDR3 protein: CASSLSGVGGYTF

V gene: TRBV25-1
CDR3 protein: CASSELGSTTDTQYF

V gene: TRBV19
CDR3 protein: CASSIGRDLTHTQYF

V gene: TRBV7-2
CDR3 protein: CASSFGQQGTQYF

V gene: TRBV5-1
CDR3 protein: CASSLGGRAERETQYF

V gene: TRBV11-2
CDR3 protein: CASSLPGADIQYF

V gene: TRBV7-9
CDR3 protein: CASSLAGTPSEAFF

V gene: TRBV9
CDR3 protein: CASSGGQPSTDTQYF

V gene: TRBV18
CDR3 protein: CASSPPSSYYNEQFF

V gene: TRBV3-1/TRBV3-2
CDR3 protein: CASSQDWLEQYF

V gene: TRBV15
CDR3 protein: CATSRDRLHSYNEQFF